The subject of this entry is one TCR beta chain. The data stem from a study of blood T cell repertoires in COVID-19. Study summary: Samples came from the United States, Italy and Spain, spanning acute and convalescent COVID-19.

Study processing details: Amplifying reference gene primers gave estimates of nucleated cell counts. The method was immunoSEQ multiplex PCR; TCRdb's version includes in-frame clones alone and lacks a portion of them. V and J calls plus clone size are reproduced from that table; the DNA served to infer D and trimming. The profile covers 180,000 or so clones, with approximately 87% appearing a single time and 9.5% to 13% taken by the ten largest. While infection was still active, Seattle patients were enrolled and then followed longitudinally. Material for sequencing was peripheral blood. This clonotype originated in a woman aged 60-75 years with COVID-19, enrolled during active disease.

The CDR3 sequence: CASSRDYVYEQYF. The CDR3 DNA sequence: TGTGCCAGCAGCCGGGACTACGTCTACGAGCAGTACTTC. The chain employs TRBV2 and TRBJ2-7; 7 positions match TRBD2. V was clipped by 6 bases and J by 3 bases; unmatched bases: 5. The CDR3 loop spans 13 amino acids. CDR1 is SNHLY and CDR2 is FYNNEI in the germline V gene.